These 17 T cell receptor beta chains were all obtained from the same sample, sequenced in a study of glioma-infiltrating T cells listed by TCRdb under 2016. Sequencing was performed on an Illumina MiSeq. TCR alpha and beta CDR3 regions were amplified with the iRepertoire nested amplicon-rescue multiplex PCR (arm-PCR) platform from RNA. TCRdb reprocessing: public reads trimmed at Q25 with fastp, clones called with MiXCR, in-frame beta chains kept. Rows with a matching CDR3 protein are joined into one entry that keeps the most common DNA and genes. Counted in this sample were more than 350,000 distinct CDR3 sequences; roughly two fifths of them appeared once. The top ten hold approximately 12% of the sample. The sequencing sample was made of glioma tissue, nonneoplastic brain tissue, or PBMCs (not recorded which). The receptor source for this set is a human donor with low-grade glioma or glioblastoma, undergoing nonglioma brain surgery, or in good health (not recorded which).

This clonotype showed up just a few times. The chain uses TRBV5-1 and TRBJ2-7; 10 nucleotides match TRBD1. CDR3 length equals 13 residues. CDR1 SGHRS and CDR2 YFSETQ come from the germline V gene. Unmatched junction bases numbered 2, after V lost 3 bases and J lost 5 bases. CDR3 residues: CASSSDRGHEQYF. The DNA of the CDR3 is TGCGCCAGCAGCTCAGACAGGGGGCACGAGCAGTACTTC.

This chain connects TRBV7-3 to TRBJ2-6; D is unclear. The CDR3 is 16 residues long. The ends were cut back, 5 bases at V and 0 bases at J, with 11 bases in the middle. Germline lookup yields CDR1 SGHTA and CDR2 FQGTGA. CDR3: CASSNSKRSGANVLTF. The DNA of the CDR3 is TGTGCCAGCAGCAACAGCAAGCGCTCTGGGGCCAACGTCCTGACTTTC. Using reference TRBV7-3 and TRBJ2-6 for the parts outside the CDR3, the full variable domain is GAGVSQTPSNKVTEKGKYVELRCDPISGHTALYWYRQSLGQGPEFLIYFQGTGAADDSGLPNDRFFAVRPEGSVSTLKIQRTERGDSAVYLCASSNSKRSGANVLTFGAGSRLTVL.

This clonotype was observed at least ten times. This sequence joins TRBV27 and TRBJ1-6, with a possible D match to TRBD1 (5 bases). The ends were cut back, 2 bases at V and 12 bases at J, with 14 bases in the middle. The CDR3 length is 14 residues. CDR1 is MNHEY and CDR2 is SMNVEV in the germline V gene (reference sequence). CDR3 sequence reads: CASSLVYRDVPLHF. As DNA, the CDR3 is TGTGCCAGCAGTTTAGTTTACCGGGACGTACCCCTCCACTTT.

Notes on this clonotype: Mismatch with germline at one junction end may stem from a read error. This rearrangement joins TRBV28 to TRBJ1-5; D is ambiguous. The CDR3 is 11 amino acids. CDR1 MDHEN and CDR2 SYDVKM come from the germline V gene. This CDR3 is CASSLGQLQHF. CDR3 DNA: TGTGCCAGCAGTTTAGGTCAGCTCCAGCATTTT.

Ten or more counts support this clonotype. CDR3 loop: CASSLGNYGYTF. In nucleotides, the CDR3 is TGTGCCAGCAGTTTGGGGAACTATGGCTACACCTTC. The chain combines TRBV28 with TRBJ1-2, with D unresolved. The CDR3 sequence is 12 residues long. V gave up 3 bases and J gave up 2 bases, with 4 bases separating them. Looked up from germline, CDR1 is MDHEN and CDR2 is SYDVKM.

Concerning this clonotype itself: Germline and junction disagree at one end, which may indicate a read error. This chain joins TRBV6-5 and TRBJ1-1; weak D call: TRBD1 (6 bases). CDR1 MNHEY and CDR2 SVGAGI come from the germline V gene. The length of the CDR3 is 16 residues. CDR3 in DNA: TGTGCCAGCAGTTACTCCCCAGGGGACATGAACACTGAAACTTTCTTT. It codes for CASSYSPGDMNTETFF.

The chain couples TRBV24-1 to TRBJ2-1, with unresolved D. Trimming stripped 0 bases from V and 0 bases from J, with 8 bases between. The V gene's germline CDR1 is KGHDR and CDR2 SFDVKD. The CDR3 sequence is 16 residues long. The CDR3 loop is CATSDLRYSSYNEQFF. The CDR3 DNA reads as TGTGCCACCAGTGATTTGAGGTACAGCTCCTACAATGAGCAGTTCTTC.

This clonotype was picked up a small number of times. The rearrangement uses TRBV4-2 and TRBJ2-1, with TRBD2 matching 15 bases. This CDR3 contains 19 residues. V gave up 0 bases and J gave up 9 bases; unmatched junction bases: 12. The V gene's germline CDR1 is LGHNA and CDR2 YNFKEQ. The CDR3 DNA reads TGTGCCAGCAGCCAAGAGTCGGGACTAGCGGGAGGATCCCATGGTGAGCAGTTCTTC. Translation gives CASSQESGLAGGSHGEQFF.

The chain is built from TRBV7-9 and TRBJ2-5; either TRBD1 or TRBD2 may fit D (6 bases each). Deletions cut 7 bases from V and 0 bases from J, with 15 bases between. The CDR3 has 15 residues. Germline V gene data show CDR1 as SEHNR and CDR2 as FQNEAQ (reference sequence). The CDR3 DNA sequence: TGTGCCAGCACCCTTCAAAGGGGGGACCAAGAGACCCAGTACTTC. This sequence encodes CASTLQRGDQETQYF.

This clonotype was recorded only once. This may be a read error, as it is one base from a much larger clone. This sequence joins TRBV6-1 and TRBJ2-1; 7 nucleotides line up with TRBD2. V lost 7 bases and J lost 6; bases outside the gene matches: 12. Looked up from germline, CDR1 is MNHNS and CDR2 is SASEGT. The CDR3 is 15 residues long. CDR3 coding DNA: TGTGCCAGCACCCAACCCCCTACTAGCGTCAATGAGCAGTTCTTC. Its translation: CASTQPPTSVNEQFF.

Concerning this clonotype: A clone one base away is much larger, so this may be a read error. This chain's CDR3 is CATSRGLGGRAYEQYF. The CDR3 DNA sequence: TGTGCCACCAGCAGAGGCCTCGGCGGGAGGGCCTACGAGCAGTACTTC. J is TRBJ2-7 and V is TRBV15; 9 nucleotides agree with TRBD2. CDR3 length equals 16 residues. CDR1 is LNHNV and CDR2 is YYDKDF in the germline V gene (reference sequence). V trimming: 1 base; J trimming: 2 bases; junction bases outside the gene matches: 6.

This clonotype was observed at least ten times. The CDR3 loop is CASSYRRGSTDTQYF. The CDR3 region has the DNA TGTGCCAGCAGTTACCGGCGGGGGAGCACAGATACGCAGTATTTT. This chain connects TRBV6-2 or TRBV6-3 to TRBJ2-3, with 7 bases that match TRBD2. Germline values: CDR1 MNHEY, CDR2 SVGEGT. The V segment lost 2 bases and the J segment 0 bases; nucleotides outside the gene matches: 2. The CDR3 length is 15 residues.

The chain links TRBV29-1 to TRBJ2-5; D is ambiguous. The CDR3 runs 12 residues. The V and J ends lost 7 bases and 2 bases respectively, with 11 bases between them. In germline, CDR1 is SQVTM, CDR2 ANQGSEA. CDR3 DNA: TGCAGCGCCTTTACACCACAAGAGACCCAGTACTTC. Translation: CSAFTPQETQYF.

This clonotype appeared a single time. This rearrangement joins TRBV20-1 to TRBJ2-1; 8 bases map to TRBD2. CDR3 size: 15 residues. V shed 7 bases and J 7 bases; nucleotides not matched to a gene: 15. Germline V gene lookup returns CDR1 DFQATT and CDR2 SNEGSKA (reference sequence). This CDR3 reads CSGGVWGLVRNEQFF. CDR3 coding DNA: TGCAGTGGCGGTGTTTGGGGACTAGTCAGGAATGAGCAGTTCTTC.

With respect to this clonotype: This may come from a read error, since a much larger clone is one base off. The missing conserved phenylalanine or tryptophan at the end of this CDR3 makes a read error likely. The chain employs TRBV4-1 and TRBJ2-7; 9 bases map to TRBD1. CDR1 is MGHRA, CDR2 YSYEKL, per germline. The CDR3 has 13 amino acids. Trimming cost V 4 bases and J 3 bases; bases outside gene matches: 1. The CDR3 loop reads CASSRTGDYEQYL. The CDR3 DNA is TGCGCCAGCAGCCGGACAGGGGACTACGAGCAGTACCTC.

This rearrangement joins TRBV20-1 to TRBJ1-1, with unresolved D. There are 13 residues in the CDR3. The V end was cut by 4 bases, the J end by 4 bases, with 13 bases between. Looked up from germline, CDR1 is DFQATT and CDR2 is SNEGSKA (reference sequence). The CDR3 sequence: CSAMKRQTTEAFF. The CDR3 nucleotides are TGCAGTGCTATGAAAAGGCAGACCACTGAAGCTTTCTTT.

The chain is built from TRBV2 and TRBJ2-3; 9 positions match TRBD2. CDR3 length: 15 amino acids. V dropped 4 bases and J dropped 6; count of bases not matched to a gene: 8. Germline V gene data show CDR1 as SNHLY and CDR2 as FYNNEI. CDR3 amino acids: CASSGIAGDRDTQYF. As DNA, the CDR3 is TGTGCCAGCAGTGGGATAGCGGGAGATAGGGATACGCAGTATTTT.